These 29 T cell receptor beta chains share one sample of origin, sequenced in a study of regulatory T cells in long-lasting Graves disease. CDR3-region Arm-PCR and iRepertoire HTBI primers produced the TCR beta libraries. TCRdb itself ran the multiplex PCR reads through MiXCR, one entry per CDR3 protein. The sample consists of 400,000 to 500,000 distinct CDR3 sequences, roughly 23% of them appearing once. Time point given: persistent/refractory GD, antithyroid drugs over 5 years with positive TRAb. Isolated PBMC RNA provided the starting material for the TCR library. Specimen: peripheral blood mononuclear cells (PBMCs), collected when the disease was refractory, from a patient treated with antithyroid drugs. These TCRs come from a female donor with Graves disease.

This clonotype appeared many times. The rearrangement links TRBV2 to TRBJ1-1; 7 bases map to TRBD1. The CDR3 loop spans 13 amino acids. Germline V gene data show CDR1 as SNHLY and CDR2 as FYNNEI. V lost 8 bases, J lost 10 bases, and 13 bases stayed unmatched. The CDR3 is CASGEGQSRRAFF. The DNA for the CDR3 is TGTGCCAGCGGCGAGGGACAGTCCAGAAGAGCTTTCTTT.

The chain uses TRBV19 and TRBJ1-2, with 7 bases lining up with TRBD1. V shed 6 bases, J shed 0 bases, and the junction held 7 bases outside the gene matches. The CDR3 contains 15 residues. CDR1 is LNHDA, CDR2 SQIVND, per germline (reference sequence). The CDR3 DNA reads as TGTGCCAGTAGGACCCAGGGGGAATCTAACTATGGCTACACCTTC. It is translated as CASRTQGESNYGYTF.

The genes are TRBV12-3 or TRBV12-4 and TRBJ2-2, with D unclear. This CDR3 region has 11 residues. V dropped 7 bases and J dropped 6 bases, with 6 bases sitting between them. The CDR3 spells CASNRAGELFF. CDR3 nucleotides: TGTGCCAGCAACCGGGCCGGGGAGCTGTTTTTT.

Comment on this clonotype: A read error may explain this, as a much larger clone is one base away. The chain carries TRBV12-3 or TRBV12-4 and TRBJ2-5, with 12 bases lining up with TRBD2. With V trimmed by 8 bases and J by 11 bases, 12 bases remained unmatched. CDR3 length equals 14 residues. The CDR3 DNA follows: TGTGCCAGCCTAGCGGGAGGGCGCTACAATGAGCAGTACTTC. The encoded protein is CASLAGGRYNEQYF.

In its sample, this clonotype was seen many times. This chain connects TRBV3-1 to TRBJ2-2, with 11 bases identical to TRBD2. Trimming cost V 0 bases and J 1 base; bases outside gene matches: 1. CDR3 length equals 17 residues. The germline V gene encodes CDR1 LGHDT and CDR2 YNNKEL (reference sequence). The CDR3 DNA reads TGTGCCAGCAGCCAAGATGGACTAGCGGGGAACACCGGGGAGCTGTTTTTT. The encoded protein is CASSQDGLAGNTGELFF.

V and J are TRBV11-3 and TRBJ2-7, with D perhaps TRBD2 (5 bases). The germline V and J ends were trimmed by 5 bases and 3 bases, with 14 bases remaining between them. Germline lookup yields CDR1 SGHNT and CDR2 YENEEA. This CDR3 is built from 14 residues. This CDR3 reads CASSPAILGYEQYF. CDR3 DNA sequence: TGTGCCAGCAGCCCTGCTATACTAGGCTACGAGCAGTACTTC.

This clonotype was seen at least ten times. The chain employs TRBV12-3 or TRBV12-4 and TRBJ1-6; tentatively, D is TRBD1 (6 bases). CDR3 length equals 18 residues. V lost 6 bases and J lost 9, with 27 bases in between. In DNA form, the CDR3 reads TGTGCCAGCAGCCGGACCCGGGGGCCGGGGAAATTACCTTCACCCCTCCACTTT. Translating it yields CASSRTRGPGKLPSPLHF.

The gene calls are TRBV2 and TRBJ2-1; 15 nucleotides line up with TRBD2. CDR1 SNHLY and CDR2 FYNNEI come from the germline V gene. Germline trimming cut 6 bases from V and 7 bases from J; bases unmatched to any gene: 1. This CDR3 contains 14 residues. The CDR3 sequence: CASRGLAGGNEQFF. The CDR3 DNA reads TGTGCCAGCAGGGGACTAGCGGGAGGTAATGAGCAGTTCTTC.

In this sample, this clonotype turned up once. Its ends do not fully match the called genes, so a read error is possible. The rearrangement links TRBV12-3 or TRBV12-4 to TRBJ2-3, with D possibly TRBD2 on 5 matching bases. This CDR3 spans 15 amino acids. CDR3 sequence: CASSQAGVGVDTKYF. The CDR3, as DNA: TGTGCCAGCAGCCAGGCGGGCGTCGGGGTAGATACGAAGTATTTT.

This clonotype was counted at least ten times. This sequence joins TRBV12-3 or TRBV12-4 and TRBJ2-6; no clear D gene. This CDR3 contains 14 residues. The V end was cut by 7 bases, the J end by 0 bases, with 7 bases between. Here the CDR3 DNA reads TGTGCCAGCACCTGGGGCTCTGGGGCCAACGTCCTGACTTTC. Its protein product is CASTWGSGANVLTF.

Of note for this clonotype: A read error is possible here, since a much larger clone lies one base away. The chain couples TRBV2 to TRBJ2-5; D possibly uses TRBD1 or TRBD2 (6 bases each). Trimming stripped 6 bases from V and 5 bases from J, with 19 bases between. Germline CDR1 and CDR2: SNHLY and FYNNEI. CDR3 length equals 15 residues. In DNA, the CDR3 is TGTGCCAGCAGCCCCGACGGGGGCCTTTCTGAGACCCAGTACTTC. Translating gives CASSPDGGLSETQYF.

The chain combines TRBV29-1 with TRBJ2-7; D gene uncertain. In germline, CDR1 is SQVTM, CDR2 ANQGSEA. V shed 0 bases and J shed 6 bases, with 9 bases lying between them. The CDR3 has 12 residues. The CDR3: CSVEEMGSEQYF. CDR3 coding DNA: TGCAGCGTTGAAGAGATGGGTTCCGAGCAGTACTTC.

The rearrangement links TRBV7-2 to TRBJ1-1, with D hard to call. Trimming shortened V by 1 base and J by 3 bases, and 12 bases separated the two germline ends. Germline values: CDR1 SGHTA, CDR2 FQGNSA. The CDR3 is 15 amino acids. The CDR3: CASSLGRGLDTEAFF. The CDR3 DNA is TGTGCCAGCAGCTTAGGGCGGGGATTGGACACTGAAGCTTTCTTT.

This clonotype has a handful of counts. The chain employs TRBV28 and TRBJ1-5; D is possibly TRBD1 (6 bases). The CDR3 has 14 residues. V dropped 6 bases and J dropped 2 bases, with 11 bases sitting between them. Germline CDR1 reads MDHEN; CDR2 reads SYDVKM. CDR3 region: CASSPYRGNQPQHF. In nucleotides, the CDR3 is TGTGCCAGCAGCCCCTACAGGGGCAATCAGCCCCAGCATTTT.

This clonotype was observed a few times. The CDR3: CASSAPRGGGEQYF. CDR3 nucleotide sequence: TGCGCCAGCAGCGCCCCCAGGGGGGGTGGCGAGCAGTACTTC. This rearrangement joins TRBV4-1 to TRBJ2-7; perhaps D is TRBD1 or TRBD2 (7 bases each). Trimming left V 5 bases short and J 6 bases short, with 17 bases between. The CDR3 is 14 residues long. CDR1 MGHRA and CDR2 YSYEKL come from the germline V gene.

In regard to this clonotype: This may come from a read error, since a much larger clone is one base off. Because it lacks the conserved phenylalanine or tryptophan at the end, this CDR3 is likely a read error. The chain uses TRBV6-9 and TRBJ1-1, with D perhaps TRBD1 (6 bases). CDR1 and CDR2 (germline): MNHGY, SVAAGI. This CDR3 is built from 16 residues. Trimming took off 3 bases at V and 2 bases at J, with 16 bases between the two ends. CDR3 nucleotides: TGTGCCAGCAGTTACGGGACCGGGACAACCAACACTGAAGCTTTCTCT. Its translation: CASSYGTGTTNTEAFS.

The chain joins TRBV19 to TRBJ2-5; D perhaps matches TRBD2 (5 bases). The germline V and J ends were trimmed by 3 bases and 5 bases, with 13 bases remaining between them. Germline V lookup: CDR1 LNHDA, CDR2 SQIVND (reference sequence). The CDR3 contains 14 residues. The CDR3 bases are TGTGCCAGTAGTATGCGGGCGACCGGCGAGACCCAGTACTTC. This codes for CASSMRATGETQYF.

The chain couples TRBV29-1 to TRBJ2-7; no clear D gene. The germline gives CDR1 SQVTM, CDR2 ANQGSEA. V was pared by 1 base and J by 4 bases, with 8 bases between. The CDR3 spans 12 residues. CDR3 sequence (DNA): TGCAGCGTTGAAGTGGGTGGATACGAGCAGTACTTC. Translated: CSVEVGGYEQYF.

The chain is built from TRBV5-6 and TRBJ2-5; tentative D call: TRBD2 (6 bases). V was shortened by 4 bases and J by 5 bases, with 18 bases between the two germline ends. The length of the CDR3 is 15 residues. Per germline, CDR1 SGHDT and CDR2 YYEEEE. The CDR3 nucleotides read TGTGCCAGCAGCCCGGCCCCGGGGGTCAGGGAGACCCAGTACTTC. The encoded protein is CASSPAPGVRETQYF.

This clonotype was seen only a few times. The J gene is TRBJ2-1, the V gene TRBV7-9; 7 bases are shared with TRBD2. The germline CDR1 and CDR2 sequences are SEHNR and FQNEAQ (reference sequence). The trim removed 5 bases at V and 5 bases at J, leaving 12 bases unmatched. The CDR3 spans 16 residues. The CDR3 reads CASSPLGLAANNEQFF. CDR3 DNA sequence: TGTGCCAGCAGCCCACTGGGGCTAGCGGCGAACAATGAGCAGTTCTTC. Looking up the rest from reference TRBV7-9 and TRBJ2-1 gives the full variable domain: DTGVSQNPRHKITKRGQNVTFRCDPISEHNRLYWYRQTLGQGPEFLTYFQNEAQLEKSRLLSDRFSAERPKGSFSTLEIQRTEQGDSAMYLCASSPLGLAANNEQFFGPGTRLTVL.

This clonotype was seen a handful of times. The V and J genes are TRBV19 and TRBJ1-2; D gene unclear. Germline CDR1 LNHDA, CDR2 SQIVND (reference sequence). CDR3 size: 15 residues. The V end was cut by 9 bases, the J end by 5 bases, with 22 bases between. In nucleotides, the CDR3 is TGTGCCAGCCGTCCTCGGAGACCCTTCTTTTATGGCTACACCTTC. It specifies CASRPRRPFFYGYTF.

CDR3 in DNA: TGTGCCAGCAGCCCCGACAGGGCTGGGAGTCAGCCCCAGCATTTT. This gives the protein CASSPDRAGSQPQHF. This sequence joins TRBV12-3 or TRBV12-4 and TRBJ1-5; TRBD1 agrees at 7 bases. V gave up 6 bases and J gave up 6 bases; unmatched junction bases: 11. The CDR3 runs 15 residues.

This clonotype was counted only a few times. The chain recombines TRBV6-1 with TRBJ1-1; TRBD1 agrees at 12 bases. The ends lost 10 bases at V and 5 bases at J; junction bases unmatched: 14. The CDR3 spans 16 residues. CDR1 MNHNS and CDR2 SASEGT come from the germline V gene. The CDR3 sequence is CATRRGTGGEGTEAFF. DNA of the CDR3: TGTGCCACACGGAGGGGGACAGGGGGCGAGGGTACTGAAGCTTTCTTT.

The chain joins TRBV6-5 to TRBJ2-7; TRBD2 matches at 8 bases. TRBJ2-5 explains the end of the DNA better; the J call may be wrong. CDR3 length equals 14 residues. Per germline, CDR1 MNHEY and CDR2 SVGAGI. DNA of the CDR3: TGTGCCAGCAGTTACGCGGGAGGTTATGAGACCCAGTACTTC. Translated, it gives CASSYAGGYETQYF.

In its sample, this clonotype was seen many times. The chain carries TRBV28 and TRBJ2-5; the D is unclear. This CDR3 region has 12 residues. The V end lost 5 bases, the J end lost 7 bases, and 11 bases lay between the germline ends. Per the germline V gene, CDR1 is MDHEN and CDR2 is SYDVKM. The CDR3 sequence is CASSDPEATQYF. The DNA of the CDR3 is TGTGCCAGCAGTGATCCCGAGGCGACCCAGTACTTC.

This chain's CDR3 is CASSENRKITDTQYF. As DNA, the CDR3 is TGTGCCAGCAGCGAAAACAGGAAAATCACAGATACGCAGTATTTT. The chain links TRBV7-2 to TRBJ2-3; D perhaps matches TRBD1 (5 bases). The CDR3 covers 15 residues. The germline gives CDR1 SGHTA, CDR2 FQGNSA. V was pared by 5 bases and J by 2 bases, with 14 bases between.

The V call is TRBV20-1, the J call TRBJ2-2; D is perhaps TRBD1 (6 bases). This CDR3 has 13 residues. Germline CDR1 DFQATT, CDR2 SNEGSKA (reference sequence). V was cut by 2 bases and J by 5 bases, with 9 bases left in between. The DNA of the CDR3 is TGCAGTGCTAGAATCGGACAGACCGGGGAGCTGTTTTTT. Translating gives CSARIGQTGELFF.

This clonotype was counted ten times or more. This rearrangement joins TRBV12-3 or TRBV12-4 to TRBJ2-7; D possibly corresponds to TRBD1 (6 bases). This CDR3 is 13 amino acids long. Trimming took off 4 bases at V and 2 bases at J, with 9 bases between the two ends. The CDR3 sequence is CASSSGTPYEQYF. The CDR3 DNA sequence: TGTGCCAGCAGTTCCGGGACACCCTACGAGCAGTACTTC.

The chain uses TRBV15 and TRBJ2-2; a weak D match, TRBD2 (6 bases). V lost 1 base and J lost 5, with 11 bases in between. The CDR3 extends over 15 amino acids. Germline CDR1 is LNHNV and CDR2 is YYDKDF (reference sequence). Here the CDR3 DNA reads TGTGCCACCAGCAGAGGTCCCGGGGGAACCGGGGAGCTGTTTTTT. The encoded protein is CATSRGPGGTGELFF.